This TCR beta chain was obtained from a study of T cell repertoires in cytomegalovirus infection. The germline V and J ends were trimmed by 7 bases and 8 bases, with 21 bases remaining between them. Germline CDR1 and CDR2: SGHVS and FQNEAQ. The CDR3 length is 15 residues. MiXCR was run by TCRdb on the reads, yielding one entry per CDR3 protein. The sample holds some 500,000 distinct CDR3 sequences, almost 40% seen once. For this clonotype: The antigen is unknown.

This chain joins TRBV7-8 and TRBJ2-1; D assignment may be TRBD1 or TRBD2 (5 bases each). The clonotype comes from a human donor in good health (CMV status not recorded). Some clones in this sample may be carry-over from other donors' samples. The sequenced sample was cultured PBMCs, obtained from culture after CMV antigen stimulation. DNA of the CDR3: TGTGCCAGCACCCAGCTGGGGACCTTTTCACATGAGCAGTTCTTC. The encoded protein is CASTQLGTFSHEQFF.